One sample yielded the 11 T cell receptor beta chains listed below, sequenced in a study of monozygotic twins with inflammatory bowel disease. TCRdb re-called the 5' RACE reads and shows each CDR3 protein once, DNA omitted. The sample table includes about 380,000 distinct CDR3 sequences. Specimen: blood. The origin of the receptors is a human donor with ulcerative colitis or Crohn's disease, or a healthy co-twin of an affected twin (not recorded which).

The V and J genes are TRBV6-1 and TRBJ1-2; TCRdb's D gene call, TRBD1, goes unchecked for lack of DNA. The germline CDR1 and CDR2 sequences are MNHNS and SASEGT. This CDR3 has 13 residues. The CDR3 protein is CASSDTGRYGYTF.

The chain is built from TRBV12-3 or TRBV12-4 and TRBJ1-1; TCRdb's D gene call, TRBD1, goes unchecked for lack of DNA. The CDR3 contains 15 residues. CDR3 loop: CASSTLDRGGTEAFF.

The gene calls are TRBV20-1 and TRBJ2-3. The CDR3 consists of 12 residues. The V gene's germline CDR1 is DFQATT and CDR2 SNEGSKA (reference sequence). CDR3 sequence reads: CSGYKDTDTQYF.

V is TRBV11-2 and J is TRBJ2-1; TCRdb picks TRBD2, but there is no DNA to check that call. The CDR3 is made up of 15 amino acids. Germline V gives CDR1 SGHAT, CDR2 FQNNGV. The chain's CDR3 is CASSLVANGWDEQFF.

The genes are TRBV11-2 and TRBJ2-2; TCRdb lists TRBD2, though no DNA is available to test this call. The germline V gene encodes CDR1 SGHAT and CDR2 FQNNGV. CDR3 size: 18 residues. The CDR3 is CASSLRFSGAQNTGELFF.

The V and J genes are TRBV7-9 and TRBJ2-5; checking the TCRdb D call of TRBD1 is not possible without DNA. Germline assignment: CDR1 SEHNR and CDR2 FQNEAQ (reference sequence). This CDR3 comprises 15 residues. CDR3 loop: CASSLVSGGDETQYF.

The V and J genes are TRBV4-1 and TRBJ1-5. The CDR3 covers 15 residues. CDR1 and CDR2 from the germline V gene are MGHRA and YSYEKL. The CDR3 here is CASSQEFATNQPQHF.

The chain couples TRBV13 to TRBJ2-2; TCRdb names TRBD1, which stays unverified in the absence of DNA. Germline CDR1 reads PRHDT; CDR2 reads FYEKMQ (reference sequence). This CDR3 has 14 amino acids. The CDR3 loop is CASSQGEYTGELFF.

The chain carries TRBV24-1 and TRBJ2-7; there is no DNA to check the TCRdb D call of TRBD1. Per germline, CDR1 KGHDR and CDR2 SFDVKD. The CDR3 covers 15 residues. CDR3: CATSDPRTRAYEQYF.

This chain joins TRBV18 and TRBJ2-1; TCRdb proposes TRBD2, but this gene call is untestable without DNA. CDR3 length equals 13 residues. Germline loops: CDR1 KGHSH, CDR2 LQKENI. The CDR3 sequence is CASSRDSDNKQFF.

The genes are TRBV20-1 and TRBJ2-2; TCRdb outputs TRBD1, but without DNA this stays unchecked. The CDR3 spans 14 residues. The germline CDR1 and CDR2 sequences are DFQATT and SNEGSKA (reference sequence). The CDR3 loop reads CSALRTGSTGELFF.